This T cell receptor (beta chain) is from a study of technical replicates of blood from a few donors. This CDR3 has 15 amino acids. The germline V gene encodes CDR1 LNHNV and CDR2 YYDKDF (reference sequence). Unmatched junction bases numbered 10, after V lost 8 bases and J lost 6 bases. Produced via immunoSEQ multiplex PCR; TCRdb's table is partial and in-frame only. Counted here are about 69,000 clones, around 90% occurring once; the ten biggest clones make up roughly 5%. Sequencing was performed on PBMCs. The chain has TRBV15 and TRBJ1-4; 9 positions match TRBD1. This sequence originates from a human donor in good health. Some clones in this sample may be carry-over from other donors' samples. The CDR3 DNA reads as TGTGCCACCTCCAGGACGGGACAGGGTGATGAAAAACTGTTTTTT. Its protein product is CATSRTGQGDEKLFF.